This entry is about one TCR beta chain. The J segment lost 6 bases and the V segment lost 1 base, leaving 4 bases of the junction unmatched. This CDR3 comprises 14 residues. In germline, CDR1 is LGHDT, CDR2 YNNKEL (reference sequence). This specimen belongs to a study of blood T cell repertoires in COVID-19. The overall study: Sites in the United States, Italy and Spain provided acute and convalescent COVID-19 samples. In each case, the material was cDNA or gDNA derived from T cells, B-cell-depleted T cells, or PBMCs.

This table comes from immunoSEQ multiplex PCR, and its TCRdb copy is limited to in-frame clones, with some not included. The sample gives some 220,000 clones, roughly 84% of which show up once; 2.9% is in the top ten. The sequence derives from a man between 45 and 60 years old who had recovered from COVID-19. V gene TRBV3-1 (or the pseudogene TRBV3-2) combines with J gene TRBJ1-1, with 8 bases aligning to TRBD1. Sequencing was performed on peripheral blood. The CDR3 sequence is CASSQGQGRAEAFF. The CDR3 DNA follows: TGTGCCAGCAGCCAAGGACAGGGGAGGGCTGAAGCTTTCTTT.